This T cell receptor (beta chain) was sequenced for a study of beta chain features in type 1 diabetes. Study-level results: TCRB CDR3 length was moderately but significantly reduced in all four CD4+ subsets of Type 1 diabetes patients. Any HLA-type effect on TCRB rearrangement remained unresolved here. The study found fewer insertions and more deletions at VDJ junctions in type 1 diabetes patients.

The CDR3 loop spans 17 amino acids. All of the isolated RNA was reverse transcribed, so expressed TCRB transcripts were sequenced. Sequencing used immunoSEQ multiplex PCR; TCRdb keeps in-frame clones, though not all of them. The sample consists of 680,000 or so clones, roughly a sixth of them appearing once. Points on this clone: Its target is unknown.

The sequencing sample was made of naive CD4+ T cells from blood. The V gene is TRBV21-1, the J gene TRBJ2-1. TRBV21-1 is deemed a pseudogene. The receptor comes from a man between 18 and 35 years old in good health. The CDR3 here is CASSKPRDRHSYNEQFF. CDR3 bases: TGTGCCAGCAGCAAACCTCGGGACCGACACTCCTACAATGAGCAGTTCTTC.